The 18 T cell receptor beta chains in this list originate from one sample, sequenced in a study of blood T cell repertoires in COVID-19. The repertoire was sequenced with immunoSEQ multiplex PCR; TCRdb's copy has only in-frame clones and lacks some. The sample contains roughly 230,000 clones, approximately 88% of which appear only once. Sequencing input: peripheral blood. The receptors come from a human donor in a cohort sampled during active COVID-19.

This chain uses TRBV6-6 with TRBJ1-5; TRBD1 matches 7 bases. Germline V CDR1 and CDR2: MNHNY, SVGAGI (reference sequence). The CDR3 spans 16 residues. J lost 1 base, V lost 6 bases, and 9 bases had no gene match. The CDR3 DNA reads TGTGCCAGCAGAGAAAGACAGGGATTGAGCAATCAGCCCCAGCATTTT. Translating gives CASRERQGLSNQPQHF.

V usage is TRBV7-2 and J usage is TRBJ2-3, with 10 bases aligning to TRBD2. The CDR3 is 16 residues long. CDR1 is SGHTA and CDR2 is FQGNSA in the germline V gene. Germline trimming cut 4 bases from V and 6 bases from J; bases unmatched to any gene: 10. The chain's CDR3 is CASSSGQREGRDTQYF. CDR3 nucleotide sequence: TGTGCCAGCAGCTCCGGTCAGCGGGAGGGTAGGGATACGCAGTATTTT.

V gene TRBV15 combines with J gene TRBJ2-1; 11 positions agree with TRBD2. Looked up from germline, CDR1 is LNHNV and CDR2 is YYDKDF (reference sequence). The V gene end was trimmed by 1 base and the J gene end by 11 bases; junction bases not matched to a gene: 7. The CDR3 loop spans 15 amino acids. CDR3 sequence: CATSRGTLTSGKQFF. The CDR3 DNA reads as TGTGCCACCAGCAGAGGCACCCTGACTAGCGGGAAGCAGTTCTTC.

This chain uses TRBV6-5 with TRBJ1-1, with D hard to call. Per the germline V gene, CDR1 is MNHEY and CDR2 is SVGAGI. The CDR3 extends over 13 amino acids. V was trimmed by 10 bases and J by 2 bases, leaving 14 bases between them. DNA for the CDR3: TGTGCCATCTCCTACCGGGAAAACACTGAAGCTTTCTTT. It yields the protein CAISYRENTEAFF.

This chain links TRBV7-9 with TRBJ1-4, with D tentatively TRBD1 (5 bases). The CDR3 extends over 16 amino acids. Germline V gives CDR1 SEHNR, CDR2 FQNEAQ (reference sequence). V gave up 1 base and J gave up 0 bases, with 9 bases separating them. Here the CDR3 reads CASSLGGGSTNEKLFF. Written as DNA, the CDR3 is TGTGCCAGCAGCTTAGGGGGCGGCTCAACTAATGAAAAACTGTTTTTT.

V gene TRBV5-4 combines with J gene TRBJ2-7; 10 bases line up with TRBD2. The V gene's germline CDR1 is SGHNT and CDR2 YYREEE (reference sequence). The CDR3 contains 14 residues. Germline trimming cut 0 bases from V and 3 bases from J; bases unmatched to any gene: 0. Here the CDR3 DNA reads TGTGCCAGCAGCTTGGAGCGGGAGGGCTACGAGCAGTACTTC. Its protein product is CASSLEREGYEQYF.

This chain uses TRBV29-1 with TRBJ2-3; possible D gene TRBD2, 6 bases. The CDR3 runs 15 residues. In germline, CDR1 is SQVTM, CDR2 ANQGSEA. V was clipped by 2 bases and J by 0 bases, with 12 bases between them. In DNA form, the CDR3 reads TGCAGCGTTGAATTTGGGCGGGAAAGCACAGATACGCAGTATTTT. Protein: CSVEFGRESTDTQYF.

This clone was seen at least ten times. The V and J genes are TRBV7-9 and TRBJ1-2; D might be TRBD1 (5 bases). The CDR3 covers 16 residues. Germline assignment: CDR1 SEHNR and CDR2 FQNEAQ (reference sequence). Trimming removed 2 bases from V and 4 bases from J, with 17 bases in between. Here the CDR3 DNA reads TGTGCCAGCAGCTTATCGGGGGGAATCACCTCCTATGGCTACACCTTC. Translating gives CASSLSGGITSYGYTF.

This clone was counted once. The rearrangement uses TRBV4-3 and TRBJ2-7; possible D gene TRBD2, 7 bases. Germline values: CDR1 LGHNA, CDR2 YSLEER. V was shortened by 1 base and J by 4 bases, with 20 bases between the two germline ends. The CDR3 consists of 17 residues. CDR3 bases: TGCGCCAGCAGCCAAGGAGGGGGGGCCCCCTCCTCTTACGAGCAGTACTTC. Translating it yields CASSQGGGAPSSYEQYF.

V gene TRBV28 combines with J gene TRBJ2-7; D unclear. V was trimmed by 1 base and J by 4 bases, leaving 8 bases between them. Looked up from germline, CDR1 is MDHEN and CDR2 is SYDVKM. The CDR3 sequence is 13 residues long. The CDR3 reads CASSLYSQYEQYF. The CDR3 coding sequence is TGTGCCAGCAGTTTATATAGTCAATACGAGCAGTACTTC.

The chain has TRBV2 and TRBJ1-3, with D uncertain. The length of the CDR3 is 15 residues. From germline, CDR1 is SNHLY and CDR2 FYNNEI. Trimming removed 6 bases from V and 0 bases from J, with 12 bases in between. CDR3 loop: CASRQAANSGNTIYF. The CDR3 region has the DNA TGTGCCAGCAGGCAGGCCGCCAACTCTGGAAACACCATATATTTT.

This chain connects TRBV28 to TRBJ1-1; no reliable D call. This CDR3 is 12 amino acids long. V lost 10 bases to trimming and J lost 3 bases, with 12 bases between them. Germline CDR1 MDHEN, CDR2 SYDVKM. The CDR3: CATMREDTEAFF. CDR3 in DNA: TGTGCCACCATGCGGGAGGACACTGAAGCTTTCTTT.

This chain joins TRBV28 and TRBJ2-6; D not resolved. Per germline, CDR1 MDHEN and CDR2 SYDVKM. V was trimmed by 5 bases and J by 0 bases, leaving 14 bases between them. The CDR3 totals 17 residues. Here the CDR3 DNA reads TGTGCCAGCAGTGCACCAAGCTACTTCTCTGGGGCCAACGTCCTGACTTTC. Amino acids: CASSAPSYFSGANVLTF.

CDR3 nucleotides: TGCGCCAGCAGCTTAACGGGACAGGGTTCGTACGAGCAGTACTTC. Translating it yields CASSLTGQGSYEQYF. The J gene is TRBJ2-7, the V gene TRBV5-1, with 9 bases matching TRBD1. CDR1 is SGHRS and CDR2 is YFSETQ in the germline V gene. This CDR3 contains 15 residues. J gave up 4 bases and V 2 bases, and 7 bases lay outside the gene matches. Variable domain in full (rest from reference TRBV5-1 and TRBJ2-7): KAGVTQTPRYLIKTRGQQVTLSCSPISGHRSVSWYQQTPGQGLQFLFEYFSETQRNKGNFPGRFSGRQFSNSRSEMNVSTLELGDSALYLCASSLTGQGSYEQYFGPGTRLTVT.

The chain is built from TRBV3-1 (or the pseudogene TRBV3-2) and TRBJ2-7, with D perhaps TRBD1 (5 bases). Trimming removed 0 bases at V and 6 bases at J, with 12 bases between. Germline-derived CDR1 and CDR2 are LGHDT and YNNKEL (reference sequence). The CDR3 consists of 14 residues. CDR3 loop: CASSQEWGMTEQYF. In nucleotides, the CDR3 is TGTGCCAGCAGCCAAGAATGGGGCATGACCGAGCAGTACTTC.

This sequence joins TRBV6-2 or TRBV6-3 and TRBJ2-7; possibly TRBD2 for D (5 bases). The V gene's germline CDR1 is MNHEY and CDR2 SVGEGT. The CDR3 has 16 amino acids. Between the trimmed V and J ends, which lost 2 bases and 0 bases, there was a span of 14 bases. The CDR3 sequence: CASSYTLQGSSYEQYF. The DNA for the CDR3 is TGTGCCAGCAGTTACACCCTACAAGGGAGCTCCTACGAGCAGTACTTC.

This chain uses TRBV5-1 with TRBJ1-5; TRBD1 might be the D (5 bases). The germline CDR1 and CDR2 sequences are SGHRS and YFSETQ. The ends were cut back, 0 bases at V and 5 bases at J, with 30 bases in the middle. This CDR3 has 21 residues. Written as DNA, the CDR3 is TGCGCCAGCAGCTTGGCGGGCAGGGCAGGGATGGGGTACGGGTCCGATCAGCCCCAGCATTTT. Translated: CASSLAGRAGMGYGSDQPQHF.

The rearrangement joins TRBV6-5 to TRBJ2-1; 10 positions agree with TRBD2. V lost 5 bases and J lost 10; bases outside the gene matches: 8. The CDR3 has 14 amino acids. Germline lookup yields CDR1 MNHEY and CDR2 SVGAGI. The DNA for the CDR3 is TGTGCCAGCAGTACCAAAGCGGGGGGGCCCGAGCAGTTCTTC. Protein product: CASSTKAGGPEQFF.